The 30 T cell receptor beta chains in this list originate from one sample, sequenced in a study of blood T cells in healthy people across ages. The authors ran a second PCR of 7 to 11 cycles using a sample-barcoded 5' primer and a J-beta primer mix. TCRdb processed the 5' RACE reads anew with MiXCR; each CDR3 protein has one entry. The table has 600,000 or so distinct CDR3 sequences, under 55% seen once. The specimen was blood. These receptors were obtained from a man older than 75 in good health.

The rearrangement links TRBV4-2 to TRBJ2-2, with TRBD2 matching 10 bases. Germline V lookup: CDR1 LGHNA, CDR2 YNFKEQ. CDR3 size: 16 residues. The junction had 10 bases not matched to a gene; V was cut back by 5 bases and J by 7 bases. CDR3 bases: TGTGCCAGCAGCTGGAGCGGGAGGGCCAAGGTCGGGGAGCTGTTTTTT. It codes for CASSWSGRAKVGELFF.

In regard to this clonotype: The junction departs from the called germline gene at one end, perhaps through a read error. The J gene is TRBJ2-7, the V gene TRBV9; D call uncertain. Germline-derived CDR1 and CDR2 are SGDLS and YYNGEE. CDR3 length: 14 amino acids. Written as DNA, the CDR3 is TGTGCCAGCAGCGTAGCTCCCAGTAATCGCGAGCAGCACTTC. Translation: CASSVAPSNREQHF.

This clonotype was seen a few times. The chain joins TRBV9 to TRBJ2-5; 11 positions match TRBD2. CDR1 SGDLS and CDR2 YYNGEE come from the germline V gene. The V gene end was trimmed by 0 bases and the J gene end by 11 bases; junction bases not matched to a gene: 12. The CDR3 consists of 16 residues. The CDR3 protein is CASSVDPLAGVGEQYF. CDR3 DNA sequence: TGTGCCAGCAGCGTAGATCCACTAGCGGGAGTCGGGGAGCAGTACTTC. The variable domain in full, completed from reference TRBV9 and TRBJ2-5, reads DSGVTQTPKHLITATGQRVTLRCSPRSGDLSVYWYQQSLDQGLQFLIQYYNGEERAKGNILERFSAQQFPDLHSELNLSSLELGDSALYFCASSVDPLAGVGEQYFGPGTRLLVL.

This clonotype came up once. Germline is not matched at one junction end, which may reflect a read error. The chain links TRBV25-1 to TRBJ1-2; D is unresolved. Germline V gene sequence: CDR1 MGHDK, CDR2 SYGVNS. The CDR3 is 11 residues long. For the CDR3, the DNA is TGTGCCTGCAGTGAATATGATGGCTACACCTTC. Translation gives CACSEYDGYTF.

The CDR3 sequence is CASSELSGGYQYF. The CDR3 region has the DNA TGTGCCAGCAGTGAATTGTCAGGGGGCTACCAGTACTTC. V usage is TRBV25-1 and J usage is TRBJ2-5; TRBD1 matches 8 bases. The CDR3 consists of 13 residues. CDR1 and CDR2 (germline): MGHDK, SYGVNS. J was trimmed by 10 bases and V by 1 base; bases with no gene match: 5.

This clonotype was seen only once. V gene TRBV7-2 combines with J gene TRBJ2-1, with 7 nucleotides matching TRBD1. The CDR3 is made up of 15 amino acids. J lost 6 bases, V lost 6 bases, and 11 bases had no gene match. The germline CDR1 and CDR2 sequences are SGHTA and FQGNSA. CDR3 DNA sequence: TGTGCCAGCAGTCCGGCAGGGGGTCTCGCCAATGAGCAGTTCTTC. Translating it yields CASSPAGGLANEQFF. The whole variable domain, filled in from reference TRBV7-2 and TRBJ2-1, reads GAGVSQSPSNKVTEKGKDVELRCDPISGHTALYWYRQSLGQGLEFLIYFQGNSAPDKSGLPSDRFSAERTGGSVSTLTIQRTQQEDSAVYLCASSPAGGLANEQFFGPGTRLTVL.

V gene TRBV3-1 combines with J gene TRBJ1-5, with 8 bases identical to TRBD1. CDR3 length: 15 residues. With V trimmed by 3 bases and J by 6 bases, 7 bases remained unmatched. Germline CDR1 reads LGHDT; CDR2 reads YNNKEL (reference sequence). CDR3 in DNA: TGTGCCAGCAGCCACTCGGACAGGGCTGGTCAGCCCCAGCATTTT. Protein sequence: CASSHSDRAGQPQHF.

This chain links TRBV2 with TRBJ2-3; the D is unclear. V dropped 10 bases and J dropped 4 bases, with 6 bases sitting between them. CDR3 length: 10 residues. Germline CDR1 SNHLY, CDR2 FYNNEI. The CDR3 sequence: CAIGADTQYF. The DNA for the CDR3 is TGTGCCATAGGCGCAGATACGCAGTATTTT.

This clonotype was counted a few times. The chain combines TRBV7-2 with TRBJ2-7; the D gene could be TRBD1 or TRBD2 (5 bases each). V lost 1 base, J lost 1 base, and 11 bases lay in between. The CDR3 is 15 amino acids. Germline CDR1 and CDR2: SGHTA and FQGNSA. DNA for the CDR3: TGTGCCAGCAGCTTAGATCCGGGGCAGTCCTACGAGCAGTACTTC. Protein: CASSLDPGQSYEQYF.

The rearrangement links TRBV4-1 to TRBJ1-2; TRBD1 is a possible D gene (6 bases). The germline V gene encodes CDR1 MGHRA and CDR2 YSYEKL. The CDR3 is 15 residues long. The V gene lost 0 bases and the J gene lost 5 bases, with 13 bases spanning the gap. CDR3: CASSQEWGLRYGYTF. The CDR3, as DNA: TGCGCCAGCAGCCAAGAGTGGGGGCTTCGGTATGGCTACACCTTC.

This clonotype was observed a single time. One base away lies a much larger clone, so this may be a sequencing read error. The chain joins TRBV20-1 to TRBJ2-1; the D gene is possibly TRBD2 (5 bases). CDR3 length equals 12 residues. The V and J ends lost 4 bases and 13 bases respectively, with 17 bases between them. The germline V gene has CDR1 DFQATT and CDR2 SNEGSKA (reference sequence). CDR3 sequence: CSATPSGETQFF. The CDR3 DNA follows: TGCAGTGCTACCCCCTCTGGGGAGACCCAGTTCTTC.

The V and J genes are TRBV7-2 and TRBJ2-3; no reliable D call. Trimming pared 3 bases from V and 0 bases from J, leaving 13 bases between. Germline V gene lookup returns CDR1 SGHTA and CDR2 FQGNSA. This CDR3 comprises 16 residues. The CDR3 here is CASSLWAAISTDTQYF. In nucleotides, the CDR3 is TGTGCCAGCAGCTTGTGGGCAGCCATTAGCACAGATACGCAGTATTTT.

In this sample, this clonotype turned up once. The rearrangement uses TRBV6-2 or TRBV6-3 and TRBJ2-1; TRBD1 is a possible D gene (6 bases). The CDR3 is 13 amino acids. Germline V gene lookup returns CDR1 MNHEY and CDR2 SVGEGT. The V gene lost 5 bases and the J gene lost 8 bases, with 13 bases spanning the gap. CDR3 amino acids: CASSNRVWDEQFF. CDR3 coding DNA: TGTGCCAGCAGTAACAGGGTTTGGGATGAGCAGTTCTTC.

The DNA for the CDR3 is TGTGCCAGCAGCTACTTCCGCGCCATCAAGCCCGGGGAGCTGTTTTTT. Protein sequence: CASSYFRAIKPGELFF. The genes are TRBV5-6 and TRBJ2-2; no definite D call. Between the trimmed V and J ends, which lost 3 bases and 6 bases, there was a span of 18 bases. From germline, CDR1 is SGHDT and CDR2 YYEEEE. The CDR3 spans 16 residues. Filled out from reference TRBV5-6 and TRBJ2-2, the complete variable domain reads DAGVTQSPTHLIKTRGQQVTLRCSPKSGHDTVSWYQQALGQGPQFIFQYYEEEERQRGNFPDRFSGHQFPNYSSELNVNALLLGDSALYLCASSYFRAIKPGELFFGEGSRLTVL.

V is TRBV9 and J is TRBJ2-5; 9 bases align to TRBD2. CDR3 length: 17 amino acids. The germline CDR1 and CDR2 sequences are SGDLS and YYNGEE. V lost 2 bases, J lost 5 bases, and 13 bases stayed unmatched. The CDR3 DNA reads TGTGCCAGCAGCGTCGGAGCGGGGGGCGGATCGGGGGAGACCCAGTACTTC. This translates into CASSVGAGGGSGETQYF. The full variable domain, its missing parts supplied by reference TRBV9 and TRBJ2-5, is DSGVTQTPKHLITATGQRVTLRCSPRSGDLSVYWYQQSLDQGLQFLIQYYNGEERAKGNILERFSAQQFPDLHSELNLSSLELGDSALYFCASSVGAGGGSGETQYFGPGTRLLVL.

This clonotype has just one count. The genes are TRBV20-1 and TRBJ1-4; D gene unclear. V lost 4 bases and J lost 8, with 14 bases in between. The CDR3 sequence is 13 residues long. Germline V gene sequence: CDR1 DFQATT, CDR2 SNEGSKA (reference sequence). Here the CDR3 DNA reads TGCAGTGCTATGCCATTCGGGAAGGAAAAACTGTTTTTT. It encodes CSAMPFGKEKLFF.

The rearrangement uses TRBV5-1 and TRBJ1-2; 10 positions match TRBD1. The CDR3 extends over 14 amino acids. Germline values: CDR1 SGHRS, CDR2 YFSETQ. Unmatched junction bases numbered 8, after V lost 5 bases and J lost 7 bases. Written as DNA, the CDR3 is TGCGCCAGCAGACCCGGGACAGGGGAAATTGGCTACACCTTC. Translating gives CASRPGTGEIGYTF. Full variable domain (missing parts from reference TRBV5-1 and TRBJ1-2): KAGVTQTPRYLIKTRGQQVTLSCSPISGHRSVSWYQQTPGQGLQFLFEYFSETQRNKGNFPGRFSGRQFSNSRSEMNVSTLELGDSALYLCASRPGTGEIGYTFGSGTRLTVV.

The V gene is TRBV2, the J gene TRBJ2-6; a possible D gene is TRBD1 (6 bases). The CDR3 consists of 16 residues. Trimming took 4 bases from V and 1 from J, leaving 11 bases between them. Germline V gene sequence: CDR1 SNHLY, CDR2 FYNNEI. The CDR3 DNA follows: TGTGCCAGCAGTGCGGGACAAAGATCTGGGGCCAACGTCCTGACTTTC. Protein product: CASSAGQRSGANVLTF.

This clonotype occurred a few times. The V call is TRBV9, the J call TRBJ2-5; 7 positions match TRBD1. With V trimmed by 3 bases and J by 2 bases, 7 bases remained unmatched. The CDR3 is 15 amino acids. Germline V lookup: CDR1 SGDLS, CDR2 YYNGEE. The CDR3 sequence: CASSATGTEQETQYF. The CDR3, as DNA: TGTGCCAGCAGCGCCACCGGGACAGAACAAGAGACCCAGTACTTC. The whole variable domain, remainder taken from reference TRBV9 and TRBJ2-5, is DSGVTQTPKHLITATGQRVTLRCSPRSGDLSVYWYQQSLDQGLQFLIQYYNGEERAKGNILERFSAQQFPDLHSELNLSSLELGDSALYFCASSATGTEQETQYFGPGTRLLVL.

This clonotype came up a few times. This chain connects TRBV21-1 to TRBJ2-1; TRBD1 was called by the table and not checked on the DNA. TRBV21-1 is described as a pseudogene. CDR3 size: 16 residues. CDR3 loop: CASSNLGQGEGNEQFF. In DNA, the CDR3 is TGTGCCAGCAGCAACCTCGGACAGGGAGAAGGCAATGAGCAGTTCTTC.

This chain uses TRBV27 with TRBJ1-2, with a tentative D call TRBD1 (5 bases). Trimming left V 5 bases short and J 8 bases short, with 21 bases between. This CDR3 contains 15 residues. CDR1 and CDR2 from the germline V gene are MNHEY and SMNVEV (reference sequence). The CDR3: CASSPRDGGKSGYTF. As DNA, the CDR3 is TGTGCCAGCAGTCCCAGGGACGGAGGAAAGTCGGGCTACACCTTC.

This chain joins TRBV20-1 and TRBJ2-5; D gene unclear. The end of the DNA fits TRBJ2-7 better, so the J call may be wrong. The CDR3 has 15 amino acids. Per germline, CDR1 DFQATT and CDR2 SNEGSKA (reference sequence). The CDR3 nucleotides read TGCAGTGTCTCTTCAGGAACAAGCGTTCAGTACGAGCAGTACTTC. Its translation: CSVSSGTSVQYEQYF.

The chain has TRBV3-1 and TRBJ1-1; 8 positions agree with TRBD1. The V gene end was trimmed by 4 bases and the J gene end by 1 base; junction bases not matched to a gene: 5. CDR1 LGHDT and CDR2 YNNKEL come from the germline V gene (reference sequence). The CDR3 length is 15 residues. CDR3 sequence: CASSPWTGTNTEAFF. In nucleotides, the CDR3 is TGTGCCAGCAGCCCTTGGACAGGGACGAACACTGAAGCTTTCTTT.

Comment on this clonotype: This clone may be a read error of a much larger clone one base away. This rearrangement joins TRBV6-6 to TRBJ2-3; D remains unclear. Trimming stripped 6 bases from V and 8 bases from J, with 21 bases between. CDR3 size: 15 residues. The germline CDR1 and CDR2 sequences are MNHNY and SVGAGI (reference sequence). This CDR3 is CASREDRLVAGTQYF. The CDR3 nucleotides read TGTGCCAGCAGAGAGGACCGACTTGTCGCAGGTACGCAGTATTTT.

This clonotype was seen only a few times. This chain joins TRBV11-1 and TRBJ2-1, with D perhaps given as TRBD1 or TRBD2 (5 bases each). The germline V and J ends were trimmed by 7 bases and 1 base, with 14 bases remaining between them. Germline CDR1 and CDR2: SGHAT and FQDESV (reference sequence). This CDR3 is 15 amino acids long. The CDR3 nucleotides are TGTGCCAGCACTCTCACCAGGGAGTCCTACAATGAGCAGTTCTTC. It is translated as CASTLTRESYNEQFF.

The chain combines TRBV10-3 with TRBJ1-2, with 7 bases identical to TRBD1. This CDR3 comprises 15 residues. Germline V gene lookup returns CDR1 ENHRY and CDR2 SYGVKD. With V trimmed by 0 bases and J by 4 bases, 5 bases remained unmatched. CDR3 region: CAISESGTVTYGYTF. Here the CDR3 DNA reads TGTGCCATCAGTGAGTCCGGGACAGTAACCTATGGCTACACCTTC.

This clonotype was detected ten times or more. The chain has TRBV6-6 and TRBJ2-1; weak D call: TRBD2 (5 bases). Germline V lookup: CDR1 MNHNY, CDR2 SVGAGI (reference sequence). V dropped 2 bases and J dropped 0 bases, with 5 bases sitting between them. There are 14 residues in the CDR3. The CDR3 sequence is CASSYGSSYNEQFF. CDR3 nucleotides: TGTGCCAGCAGTTACGGGAGCTCCTACAATGAGCAGTTCTTC.

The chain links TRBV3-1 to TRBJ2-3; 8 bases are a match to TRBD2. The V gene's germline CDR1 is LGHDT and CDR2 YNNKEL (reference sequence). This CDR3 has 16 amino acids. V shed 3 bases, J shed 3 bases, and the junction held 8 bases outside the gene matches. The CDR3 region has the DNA TGTGCCAGCAGCCATTCGGGCGGGAGGCGGACAGATACGCAGTATTTT. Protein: CASSHSGGRRTDTQYF.

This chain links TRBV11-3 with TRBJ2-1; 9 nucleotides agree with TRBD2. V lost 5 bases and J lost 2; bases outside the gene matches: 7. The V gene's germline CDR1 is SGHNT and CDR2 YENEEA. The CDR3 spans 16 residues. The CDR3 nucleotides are TGTGCCAGCAGCCCGCAGGGCGGGGGGGCCTACAATGAGCAGTTCTTC. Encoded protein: CASSPQGGGAYNEQFF.

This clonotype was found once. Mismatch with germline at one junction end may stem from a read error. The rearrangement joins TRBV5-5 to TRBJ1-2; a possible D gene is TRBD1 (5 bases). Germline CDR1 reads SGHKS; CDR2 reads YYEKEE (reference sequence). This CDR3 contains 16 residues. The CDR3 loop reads CASSSNAGTLGYSYTF. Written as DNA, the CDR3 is TGTGCCAGCAGCTCCAATGCAGGGACGCTCGGCTATAGCTACACCTTC.